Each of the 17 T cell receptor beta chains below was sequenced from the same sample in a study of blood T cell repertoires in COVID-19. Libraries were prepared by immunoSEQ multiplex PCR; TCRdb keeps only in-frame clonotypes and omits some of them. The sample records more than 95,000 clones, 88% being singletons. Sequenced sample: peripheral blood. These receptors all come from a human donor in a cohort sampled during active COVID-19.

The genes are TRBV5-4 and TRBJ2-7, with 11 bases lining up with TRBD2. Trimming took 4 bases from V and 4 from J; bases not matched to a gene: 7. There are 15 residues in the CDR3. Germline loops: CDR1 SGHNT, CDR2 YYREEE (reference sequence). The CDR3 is CASSITSGGLYEQYF. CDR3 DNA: TGTGCCAGCAGCATAACTAGCGGGGGTTTATACGAGCAGTACTTC.

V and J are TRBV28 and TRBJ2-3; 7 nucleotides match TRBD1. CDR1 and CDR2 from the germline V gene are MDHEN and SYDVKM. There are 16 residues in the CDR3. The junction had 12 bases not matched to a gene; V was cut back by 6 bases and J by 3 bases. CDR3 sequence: CASSRIGTVSTDTQYF. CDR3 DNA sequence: TGTGCCAGCAGCCGCATCGGGACAGTTTCGACAGATACGCAGTATTTT.

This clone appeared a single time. CDR3 amino acids: CASRKGGVRNTIYF. DNA of the CDR3: TGTGCCAGTAGAAAAGGGGGCGTTAGAAACACCATATATTTT. The V gene is TRBV19, the J gene TRBJ1-3; 7 bases agree with TRBD1. The junction had 7 bases not matched to a gene; V was cut back by 6 bases and J by 5 bases. Per the germline V gene, CDR1 is LNHDA and CDR2 is SQIVND (reference sequence). The CDR3 extends over 14 amino acids.

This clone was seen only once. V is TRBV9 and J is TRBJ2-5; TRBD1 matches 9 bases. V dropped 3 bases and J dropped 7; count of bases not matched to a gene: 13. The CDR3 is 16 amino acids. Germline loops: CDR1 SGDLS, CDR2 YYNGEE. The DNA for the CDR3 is TGTGCCAGCAGCGGGAGTGGTGGGGGACAGGGTAGGACCCAGTACTTC. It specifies CASSGSGGGQGRTQYF.

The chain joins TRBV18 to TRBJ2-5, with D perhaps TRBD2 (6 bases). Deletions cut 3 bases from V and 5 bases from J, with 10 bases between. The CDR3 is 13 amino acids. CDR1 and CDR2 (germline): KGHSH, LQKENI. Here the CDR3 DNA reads TGTGCCAGCTCACCGGGACTTGTCGAGACCCAGTACTTC. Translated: CASSPGLVETQYF.

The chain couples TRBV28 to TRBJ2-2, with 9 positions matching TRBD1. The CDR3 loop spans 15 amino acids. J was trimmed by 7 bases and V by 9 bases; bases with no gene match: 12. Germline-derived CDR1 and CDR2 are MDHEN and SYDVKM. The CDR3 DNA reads TGTGCCAGTACGACCGGGACAGGGCTTAACGGGGAGCTGTTTTTT. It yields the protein CASTTGTGLNGELFF.

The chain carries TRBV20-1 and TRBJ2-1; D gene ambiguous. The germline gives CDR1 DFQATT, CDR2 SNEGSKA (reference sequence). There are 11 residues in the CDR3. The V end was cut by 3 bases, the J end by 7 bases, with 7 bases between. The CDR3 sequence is CSARFGNEQFF. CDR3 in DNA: TGCAGTGCTAGGTTCGGGAATGAGCAGTTCTTC.

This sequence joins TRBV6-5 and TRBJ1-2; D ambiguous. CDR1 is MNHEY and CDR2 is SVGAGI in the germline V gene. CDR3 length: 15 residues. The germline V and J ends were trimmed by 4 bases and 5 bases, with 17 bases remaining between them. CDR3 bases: TGTGCCAGCAGTTCCTACGGATCGGGAAATTATGGCTACACCTTC. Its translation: CASSSYGSGNYGYTF.

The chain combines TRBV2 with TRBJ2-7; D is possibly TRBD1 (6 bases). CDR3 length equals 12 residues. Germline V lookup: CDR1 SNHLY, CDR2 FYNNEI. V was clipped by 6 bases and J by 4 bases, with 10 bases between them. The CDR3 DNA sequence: TGTGCCAGCAGCGTAGACAGGTACGAGCAGTACTTC. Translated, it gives CASSVDRYEQYF.

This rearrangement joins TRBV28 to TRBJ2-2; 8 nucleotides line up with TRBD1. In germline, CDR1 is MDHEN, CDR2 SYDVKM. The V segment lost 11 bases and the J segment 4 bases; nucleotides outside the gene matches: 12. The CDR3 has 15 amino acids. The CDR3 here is CAGSSGQGVTGELFF. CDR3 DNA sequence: TGTGCCGGCTCCTCCGGACAGGGTGTCACCGGGGAGCTGTTTTTT.

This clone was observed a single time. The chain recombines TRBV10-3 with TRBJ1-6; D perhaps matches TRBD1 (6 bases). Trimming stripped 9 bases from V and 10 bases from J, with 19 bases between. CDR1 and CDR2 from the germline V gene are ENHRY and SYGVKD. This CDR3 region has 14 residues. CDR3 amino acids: CAISEDRGGSPLHF. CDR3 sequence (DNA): TGTGCCATATCCGAGGACAGAGGAGGCTCACCCCTCCACTTT.

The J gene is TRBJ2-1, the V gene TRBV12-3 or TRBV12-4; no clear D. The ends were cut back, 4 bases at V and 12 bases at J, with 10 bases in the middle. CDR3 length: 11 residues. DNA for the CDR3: TGTGCCAGCAGTTCAGGCTGGTCGCAGTTCTTC. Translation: CASSSGWSQFF.

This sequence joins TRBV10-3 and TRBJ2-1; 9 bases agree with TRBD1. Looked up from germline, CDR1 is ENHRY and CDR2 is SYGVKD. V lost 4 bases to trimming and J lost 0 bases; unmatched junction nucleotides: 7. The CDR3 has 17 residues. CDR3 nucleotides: TGTGCCATCAGTGGGAGACAGGGGGACAGCTCCTACAATGAGCAGTTCTTC. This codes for CAISGRQGDSSYNEQFF.

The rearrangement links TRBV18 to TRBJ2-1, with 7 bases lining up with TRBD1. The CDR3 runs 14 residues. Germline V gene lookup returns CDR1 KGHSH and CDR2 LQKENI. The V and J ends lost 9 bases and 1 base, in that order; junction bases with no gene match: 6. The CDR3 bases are TGTGCCAGTCAGGGGGTCCAGTCCTACAATGAGCAGTTCTTC. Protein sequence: CASQGVQSYNEQFF. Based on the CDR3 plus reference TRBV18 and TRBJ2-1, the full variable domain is NAGVMQNPRHLVRRRGQEARLRCSPMKGHSHVYWYRQLPEEGLKFMVYLQKENIIDESGMPKERFSAEFPKEGPSILRIQQVVRGDSAAYFCASQGVQSYNEQFFGPGTRLTVL.

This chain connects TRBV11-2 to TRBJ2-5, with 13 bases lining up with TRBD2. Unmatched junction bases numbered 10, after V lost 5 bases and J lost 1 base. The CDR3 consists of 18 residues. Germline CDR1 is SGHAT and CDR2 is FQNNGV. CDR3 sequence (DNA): TGTGCCAGCAGCCCAGGAGGGACTAGCGGGATCTTCCAAGAGACCCAGTACTTC. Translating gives CASSPGGTSGIFQETQYF.

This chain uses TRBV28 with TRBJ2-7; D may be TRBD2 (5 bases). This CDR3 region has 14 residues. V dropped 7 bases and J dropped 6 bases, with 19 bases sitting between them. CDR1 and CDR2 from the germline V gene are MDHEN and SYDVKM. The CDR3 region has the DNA TGTGCCAGCATTCCGGGAAGGACCCCTGGCGAGCAGTACTTC. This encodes CASIPGRTPGEQYF.

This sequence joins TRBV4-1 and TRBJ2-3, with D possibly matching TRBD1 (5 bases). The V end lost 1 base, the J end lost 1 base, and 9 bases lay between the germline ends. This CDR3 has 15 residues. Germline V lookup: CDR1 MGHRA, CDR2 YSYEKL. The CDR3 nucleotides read TGCGCCAGCAGCCAAGCAGGGTACGGCACAGATACGCAGTATTTT. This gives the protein CASSQAGYGTDTQYF.